One sample yielded the 16 T cell receptor beta chains listed below, sequenced in a study of blood T cell repertoires in COVID-19. Profiled with immunoSEQ multiplex PCR; TCRdb holds only in-frame clones, not every one. This table holds fewer than 45,000 clones, approximately 90% found once. The source material was peripheral blood. The receptors stem from a man aged 60 to 69 with active or convalescent COVID-19.

CDR3 protein: CASSLQGSNTEAFF. The CDR3 region has the DNA TGTGCCAGCAGCTTGCAGGGTTCGAACACTGAAGCTTTCTTT. The chain carries TRBV7-2 and TRBJ1-1; the D gene is possibly TRBD1 (5 bases). CDR1 SGHTA and CDR2 FQGNSA come from the germline V gene. Trimming left V 3 bases short and J 1 base short, with 9 bases between. The CDR3 has 14 amino acids.

V gene TRBV28 combines with J gene TRBJ2-7, with 7 nucleotides matching TRBD1. V gave up 2 bases and J gave up 1 base; unmatched junction bases: 5. Germline-derived CDR1 and CDR2 are MDHEN and SYDVKM. The CDR3 is 15 residues long. The CDR3 loop is CASSLAQGPSYEQYF. Written as DNA, the CDR3 is TGTGCCAGCAGTTTAGCACAGGGGCCGTCCTACGAGCAGTACTTC.

The sample holds one count of this clone. The chain recombines TRBV5-8 with TRBJ2-3, with D perhaps TRBD1 (5 bases). Germline V gene sequence: CDR1 SGHTS, CDR2 YDEGEE. The V and J ends lost 4 bases and 0 bases respectively, with 12 bases between them. The CDR3 covers 15 residues. In nucleotides, the CDR3 is TGTGCCAGCAGCGTCACAGGCTTTAGCACAGATACGCAGTATTTT. This encodes CASSVTGFSTDTQYF.

On this clone: An end of the junction does not agree with germline; a read error may underlie this. The genes are TRBV9 and TRBJ2-7; 9 bases line up with TRBD2. The CDR3 has 15 amino acids. Germline CDR1 is SGDLS and CDR2 is YYNGEE. In DNA, the CDR3 is TGCCCCCCCCGGCGGGGGGGGGCATCCCCCTACGAGCAGTACTTC. Translating gives CPPRRGGASPYEQYF.

This chain uses TRBV7-2 with TRBJ2-4; weak D call: TRBD2 (5 bases). Trimming removed 5 bases from V and 0 bases from J, with 11 bases in between. The germline gives CDR1 SGHTA, CDR2 FQGNSA. The CDR3 sequence is 15 residues long. The CDR3 DNA reads TGTGCCAGCAGCGCTAGCATCATAGCCAAAAACATTCAGTACTTC. Protein sequence: CASSASIIAKNIQYF.

The rearrangement joins TRBV5-8 to TRBJ1-2; TRBD1 might be the D (5 bases). Germline V gene data show CDR1 as SGHTS and CDR2 as YDEGEE. The V end lost 0 bases, the J end lost 8 bases, and 11 bases lay between the germline ends. This CDR3 spans 13 amino acids. The CDR3 DNA follows: TGTGCCAGCAGCTTGGCCCCCAGGACAGGCTACACCTTC. This translates into CASSLAPRTGYTF.

The chain combines TRBV2 with TRBJ2-7, with a weak D call TRBD1 (6 bases). The CDR3 sequence is 16 residues long. The germline gives CDR1 SNHLY, CDR2 FYNNEI. V lost 6 bases, J lost 0 bases, and 18 bases lay in between. The CDR3, as DNA: TGTGCCAGCAGGCCACAGGGCGGAATTAGCTCCTACGAGCAGTACTTC. This gives the protein CASRPQGGISSYEQYF.

This chain links TRBV3-1 (or the pseudogene TRBV3-2) with TRBJ2-7; D uncertain. The CDR3 length is 13 residues. Between the trimmed V and J ends, which lost 4 bases and 7 bases, there was a span of 14 bases. From germline, CDR1 is LGHDT and CDR2 YNNKEL (reference sequence). The CDR3 DNA is TGTGCCAGCAGCCTGACTCTAACTCGGGAGCAGTACTTC. Encoded protein: CASSLTLTREQYF.

This chain connects TRBV5-1 to TRBJ2-3, with TRBD1 matching 7 bases. Trimming at V came to 0 bases and at J to 3 bases, leaving 4 bases not matched to a gene. The germline V gene encodes CDR1 SGHRS and CDR2 YFSETQ. The CDR3 has 15 amino acids. DNA for the CDR3: TGCGCCAGCAGCTTGGACAGGGGTTTGACAGATACGCAGTATTTT. Amino acids: CASSLDRGLTDTQYF.

This rearrangement joins TRBV7-3 to TRBJ1-1; D possibly corresponds to TRBD1 (6 bases). V was pared by 6 bases and J by 4 bases, with 18 bases between. Germline V gene sequence: CDR1 SGHTA, CDR2 FQGTGA. The CDR3 sequence is 15 residues long. DNA of the CDR3: TGTGCCAGCAGGGCACGAGGGGGTCCCCCCACTGAAGCTTTCTTT. It encodes CASRARGGPPTEAFF.

J is TRBJ2-7 and V is TRBV6-5; D is perhaps TRBD1 (6 bases). The germline gives CDR1 MNHEY, CDR2 SVGAGI. Trimming pared 2 bases from V and 4 bases from J, leaving 9 bases between. The CDR3 is 13 residues long. The CDR3 region has the DNA TGTGCCAGCAGTTACGTACAGGGATACGAGCAGTACTTC. Translated: CASSYVQGYEQYF.

The rearrangement uses TRBV5-1 and TRBJ2-2, with 8 bases that match TRBD2. The V gene's germline CDR1 is SGHRS and CDR2 YFSETQ. V gave up 4 bases and J gave up 4 bases; unmatched junction bases: 3. CDR3 length equals 14 residues. The CDR3: CASSPGGSTGELFF. For the CDR3, the DNA is TGCGCCAGCAGCCCGGGAGGGTCCACCGGGGAGCTGTTTTTT.

V is TRBV9 and J is TRBJ2-1; 9 positions match TRBD1. The J segment lost 4 bases and the V segment lost 4 bases, leaving 9 bases of the junction unmatched. CDR1 and CDR2 (germline): SGDLS, YYNGEE. There are 16 residues in the CDR3. CDR3 residues: CASSISGTGSYNEQFF. The CDR3 coding sequence is TGTGCCAGCAGCATCTCCGGGACAGGGTCATACAATGAGCAGTTCTTC.

V is TRBV7-2 and J is TRBJ2-7; D may be TRBD2 (6 bases). The CDR3 has 16 residues. Germline loops: CDR1 SGHTA, CDR2 FQGNSA. Trimming took off 1 base at V and 0 bases at J, with 13 bases between the two ends. The CDR3 DNA follows: TGTGCCAGCAGCTTAGTGGGGTGGGGGGTCTCCTACGAGCAGTACTTC. This encodes CASSLVGWGVSYEQYF.

The chain recombines TRBV4-3 with TRBJ1-6; no definite D call. CDR3 length equals 14 residues. Trimming cost V 2 bases and J 4 bases, with 6 bases left between them. CDR1 and CDR2 from the germline V gene are LGHNA and YSLEER. CDR3 in amino acids: CASSQNQYNSPLHF. DNA of the CDR3: TGCGCCAGCAGCCAAAACCAGTATAATTCACCCCTCCACTTT.

The chain employs TRBV27 and TRBJ2-6, with 11 nucleotides matching TRBD2. The CDR3 has 17 residues. V was pared by 5 bases and J by 2 bases, with 5 bases of the junction left unmatched. The germline gives CDR1 MNHEY, CDR2 SMNVEV (reference sequence). CDR3 DNA sequence: TGTGCCAGCAGTGTGGTAGCGGGGGGGCCTGGGGCCAACGTCCTGACTTTC. Residues: CASSVVAGGPGANVLTF.